These 9 T cell receptor beta chains were all obtained from the same sample, sequenced in a study of blood T cell repertoires in COVID-19. Assay: immunoSEQ multiplex PCR; the TCRdb copy retains only in-frame clones and omits some. The sample has fewer than 150,000 clones; about 85% are singletons. Material for sequencing was peripheral blood. The receptors stem from a woman aged 55-69 years with COVID-19, enrolled during active disease.

J is TRBJ2-4 and V is TRBV5-1; 10 nucleotides match TRBD1. V lost 1 base, J lost 5 bases, and 3 bases stayed unmatched. This CDR3 has 15 residues. CDR1 and CDR2 (germline): SGHRS, YFSETQ. CDR3 bases: TGCGCCAGCAGCTTGAGTGACAGGGGGCAAAACATTCAGTACTTC. Translating gives CASSLSDRGQNIQYF.

The chain couples TRBV7-8 to TRBJ2-7, with TRBD2 matching 7 bases. CDR1 SGHVS and CDR2 FQNEAQ come from the germline V gene. The CDR3 loop spans 13 amino acids. The ends lost 5 bases at V and 7 bases at J; junction bases unmatched: 8. The CDR3 loop is CASSRQGGVEQYF. The CDR3 coding sequence is TGTGCCAGCAGCCGCCAGGGAGGGGTAGAGCAGTACTTC.

This clone has just one count. The chain has TRBV2 and TRBJ2-5; a possible D gene is TRBD2 (5 bases). The CDR3 covers 14 residues. CDR1 SNHLY and CDR2 FYNNEI come from the germline V gene. Deletions cut 7 bases from V and 5 bases from J, with 17 bases between. The CDR3 sequence is CASTPVGRWETQYF. DNA for the CDR3: TGTGCCAGCACCCCGGTAGGGAGATGGGAGACCCAGTACTTC.

CDR3 DNA: TGCAGCGTTGGTAAATTGGGTGGGGGCCGTAGCTCCTACAATGAGCAGTTCTTC. Protein: CSVGKLGGGRSSYNEQFF. This chain joins TRBV29-1 and TRBJ2-1, with D possibly TRBD1 on 6 matching bases. Germline CDR1 SQVTM, CDR2 ANQGSEA. Trimming cost V 4 bases and J 0 bases, with 22 bases left between them. This CDR3 has 18 residues.

This clone appeared a few times. The rearrangement links TRBV29-1 to TRBJ1-3, with 7 bases identical to TRBD1. The CDR3 is 14 amino acids. The germline V gene encodes CDR1 SQVTM and CDR2 ANQGSEA. The trim removed 5 bases at V and 1 base at J, leaving 5 bases unmatched. The CDR3, as DNA: TGCAGCGTTCGGGACAGCTTATCTGGAAACACCATATATTTT. This gives the protein CSVRDSLSGNTIYF.

The V gene is TRBV11-2, the J gene TRBJ2-1; D is perhaps TRBD1 (5 bases). Looked up from germline, CDR1 is SGHAT and CDR2 is FQNNGV. V was pared by 5 bases and J by 2 bases, with 16 bases between. The CDR3 consists of 16 residues. Here the CDR3 DNA reads TGTGCCAGCAGCCCGAACGGGCAGGGTGCCTACAATGAGCAGTTCTTC. It translates to CASSPNGQGAYNEQFF.

This clone was seen only once. The CDR3 protein is CASSPSGTGVNYGYTF. CDR3 nucleotide sequence: TGTGCCAGCAGCCCATCCGGGACAGGGGTTAACTATGGCTACACCTTC. The chain joins TRBV6-4 to TRBJ1-2, with 10 bases matching TRBD1. V shed 6 bases, J shed 1 base, and the junction held 8 bases outside the gene matches. The CDR3 is made up of 16 amino acids. Germline V gives CDR1 MRHNA, CDR2 SNTAGT.

The genes are TRBV6-5 and TRBJ1-1; TRBD1 matches 8 bases. Germline lookup yields CDR1 MNHEY and CDR2 SVGAGI. The trim removed 6 bases at V and 0 bases at J, leaving 3 bases unmatched. The CDR3 has 14 amino acids. The CDR3 protein is CASRPDRVNTEAFF. In DNA form, the CDR3 reads TGTGCCAGCAGACCGGACAGGGTGAACACTGAAGCTTTCTTT.

The table lists this clone with a few counts. The chain is built from TRBV9 and TRBJ1-2; D may be TRBD1 (6 bases). Germline loops: CDR1 SGDLS, CDR2 YYNGEE. CDR3 length: 13 residues. Deletions cut 3 bases from V and 8 bases from J, with 14 bases between. The CDR3 region has the DNA TGTGCCAGCAGCGCCAGCTCCAGGGGAGGCTACACCTTC. Its protein is CASSASSRGGYTF.